This passage covers 29 T cell receptor beta chains from one sample sequenced in a study of T cells after yellow fever vaccination. In TCRdb, the 5' RACE reads were re-called with MiXCR into one record per CDR3 protein. The sample holds about 310,000 distinct CDR3 sequences, around 3.6% seen once. Sequenced material: PBMCs, taken on the day of the yellow fever booster vaccination. These receptors were taken from a man aged 18 to 35 who received the YFV17D yellow fever vaccine.

The sample holds many counts of this clonotype. The CDR3 DNA reads as TGCGCCAGCAAGGTTCTAGCGGGGGGCGCTAGCACAGATACGCAGTATTTT. Protein: CASKVLAGGASTDTQYF. This sequence joins TRBV5-1 and TRBJ2-3, with 11 bases lining up with TRBD2. There are 17 residues in the CDR3. Trimming took 6 bases from V and 0 from J; bases not matched to a gene: 9. Germline V gene lookup returns CDR1 SGHRS and CDR2 YFSETQ.

This clonotype showed up many times. The rearrangement links TRBV5-1 to TRBJ1-2, with D hard to call. The CDR3 covers 13 residues. V was cut by 0 bases and J by 6 bases, with 9 bases left in between. CDR1 is SGHRS, CDR2 YFSETQ, per germline. The CDR3 here is CASSLAGNHGYTF. CDR3 coding DNA: TGCGCCAGCAGCTTGGCCGGCAACCATGGCTACACCTTC. Together with reference TRBV5-1 and TRBJ1-2, the CDR3 gives the full variable domain: KAGVTQTPRYLIKTRGQQVTLSCSPISGHRSVSWYQQTPGQGLQFLFEYFSETQRNKGNFPGRFSGRQFSNSRSEMNVSTLELGDSALYLCASSLAGNHGYTFGSGTRLTVV.

This clonotype was seen ten or more times. The V and J genes are TRBV5-1 and TRBJ2-3, with D possibly being TRBD1 or TRBD2 (6 bases each). The CDR3 spans 15 residues. Trimming pared 4 bases from V and 3 bases from J, leaving 15 bases between. Per germline, CDR1 SGHRS and CDR2 YFSETQ. CDR3 DNA sequence: TGCGCCAGCAGCCCCATCGGGGGCTTTACAGATACGCAGTATTTT. It translates to CASSPIGGFTDTQYF.

This clonotype was detected ten times or more. V is TRBV5-1 and J is TRBJ2-2; TRBD1 is a possible D gene (7 bases). The germline CDR1 and CDR2 sequences are SGHRS and YFSETQ. Trimming removed 1 base at V and 4 bases at J, with 11 bases between. This CDR3 is 15 amino acids long. CDR3 sequence reads: CASSLRGDSTGELFF. CDR3 sequence (DNA): TGCGCCAGCAGCTTGCGCGGGGACAGCACCGGGGAGCTGTTTTTT.

This clonotype showed up just a few times. The V call is TRBV5-1, the J call TRBJ1-1; D is ambiguous. Looked up from germline, CDR1 is SGHRS and CDR2 is YFSETQ. This CDR3 has 15 amino acids. Trimming cost V 3 bases and J 0 bases, with 12 bases left between them. CDR3 residues: CASSSQAGMNTEAFF. As DNA, the CDR3 is TGCGCCAGCAGCTCCCAGGCTGGTATGAACACTGAAGCTTTCTTT.

V and J are TRBV5-1 and TRBJ2-2, with D possibly being TRBD2 (7 bases). The germline V gene encodes CDR1 SGHRS and CDR2 YFSETQ. Trimming stripped 6 bases from V and 2 bases from J, with 11 bases between. The CDR3 has 14 residues. The CDR3 here is CASTRGGNTGELFF. The CDR3 DNA reads as TGCGCCAGCACCCGCGGGGGCAACACCGGGGAGCTGTTTTTT.

The chain couples TRBV19 to TRBJ2-3; 8 bases line up with TRBD1. The V segment lost 9 bases and the J segment 5 bases; nucleotides outside the gene matches: 1. This CDR3 spans 11 amino acids. Germline V CDR1 and CDR2: LNHDA, SQIVND (reference sequence). The CDR3 DNA follows: TGTGCCAGCACAGGGGGAGATACGCAGTATTTT. Its protein product is CASTGGDTQYF.

There are many counts of this clonotype. This chain uses TRBV5-1 with TRBJ2-3, with 9 positions matching TRBD2. This CDR3 contains 15 residues. The germline gives CDR1 SGHRS, CDR2 YFSETQ. The trim removed 4 bases at V and 4 bases at J, leaving 7 bases unmatched. The CDR3 spells CASSTGTSKPDTQYF. The CDR3 nucleotides read TGCGCCAGCAGCACCGGGACTAGCAAACCAGATACGCAGTATTTT.

This clonotype was seen at least ten times. The chain uses TRBV7-2 and TRBJ1-3; no reliable D call. Germline assignment: CDR1 SGHTA and CDR2 FQGNSA. The CDR3 consists of 14 residues. V lost 3 bases, J lost 2 bases, and 8 bases lay in between. The CDR3 here is CASSFSGPGNTIYF. In DNA form, the CDR3 reads TGTGCCAGCAGCTTTTCCGGCCCTGGAAACACCATATATTTT.

The chain employs TRBV29-1 and TRBJ1-2; 7 nucleotides line up with TRBD1. The CDR3 contains 14 residues. The junction had 11 bases not matched to a gene; V was cut back by 7 bases and J by 3 bases. Germline lookup yields CDR1 SQVTM and CDR2 ANQGSEA. DNA of the CDR3: TGCAGCGCTCTACGAGGACAGGAGGACTATGGCTACACCTTC. Its protein product is CSALRGQEDYGYTF.

There are many counts of this clonotype. The genes are TRBV5-1 and TRBJ2-3, with 9 bases identical to TRBD1. V trimming: 0 bases; J trimming: 5 bases; junction bases outside the gene matches: 1. In germline, CDR1 is SGHRS, CDR2 YFSETQ. The CDR3 loop spans 14 amino acids. The CDR3 here is CASSLGQGEDTQYF. Here the CDR3 DNA reads TGCGCCAGCAGCTTGGGACAGGGGGAAGATACGCAGTATTTT.

In its sample, this clonotype was seen a few times. The rearrangement links TRBV4-2 to TRBJ2-3; TRBD2 matches 8 bases. CDR3 length equals 16 residues. CDR1 is LGHNA, CDR2 YNFKEQ, per germline. The V gene end was trimmed by 3 bases and the J gene end by 5 bases; junction bases not matched to a gene: 10. CDR3 sequence reads: CASSQLGGAAVDTQYF. The CDR3 DNA sequence: TGTGCCAGCAGCCAGCTCGGGGGGGCCGCGGTAGATACGCAGTATTTT.

This CDR3 is CSVVVTEAFF. For the CDR3, the DNA is TGCAGCGTTGTGGTCACTGAAGCTTTCTTT. The V and J genes are TRBV29-1 and TRBJ1-1; D is ambiguous. CDR1 is SQVTM, CDR2 ANQGSEA, per germline. V shed 4 bases and J shed 4 bases, with 4 bases lying between them. The CDR3 has 10 residues.

V gene TRBV6-7 combines with J gene TRBJ2-7; tentatively, D is TRBD2 (5 bases). TRBV6-7 is flagged as an ORF with uncertain function. V lost 2 bases and J lost 3, with 14 bases in between. The CDR3 has 15 residues. CDR3 DNA: TGTGCCAGCAGTTACGGAACGCCCGCGGGCTACGAGCAGTACTTC. It yields the protein CASSYGTPAGYEQYF.

This clonotype has a count of ten or more. V gene TRBV7-8 combines with J gene TRBJ1-5, with 9 bases that match TRBD1. V lost 4 bases to trimming and J lost 2 bases; unmatched junction nucleotides: 6. The CDR3 runs to 16 residues. Per germline, CDR1 SGHVS and CDR2 FQNEAQ. The CDR3 nucleotides read TGTGCCAGCAGCTCTCCACAGGGGGCTGGCAATCAGCCCCAGCATTTT. Its protein is CASSSPQGAGNQPQHF.

This clonotype was found many times. CDR3 loop: CASSVFGPSTDTQYF. CDR3 DNA: TGTGCCAGCAGCGTATTCGGTCCTAGCACAGATACGCAGTATTTT. This rearrangement joins TRBV9 to TRBJ2-3; D uncertain. Trimming pared 1 base from V and 0 bases from J, leaving 9 bases between. The germline V gene encodes CDR1 SGDLS and CDR2 YYNGEE. The CDR3 length is 15 residues. The full variable domain, with the rest looked up from reference TRBV9 and TRBJ2-3, is DSGVTQTPKHLITATGQRVTLRCSPRSGDLSVYWYQQSLDQGLQFLIQYYNGEERAKGNILERFSAQQFPDLHSELNLSSLELGDSALYFCASSVFGPSTDTQYFGPGTRLTVL.

This clonotype was seen repeatedly, ten times or more. The rearrangement links TRBV7-2 to TRBJ2-1; D not certain. This CDR3 has 14 residues. Germline CDR1 SGHTA, CDR2 FQGNSA. With 1 base removed from V and 6 bases from J, the gap between germline ends came to 10 bases. CDR3 nucleotides: TGTGCCAGCAGCTTAGTAGGGTTCAGCAATGAGCAGTTCTTC. Encoded protein: CASSLVGFSNEQFF. The full variable domain, with the rest looked up from reference TRBV7-2 and TRBJ2-1, is GAGVSQSPSNKVTEKGKDVELRCDPISGHTALYWYRQSLGQGLEFLIYFQGNSAPDKSGLPSDRFSAERTGGSVSTLTIQRTQQEDSAVYLCASSLVGFSNEQFFGPGTRLTVL.

This clonotype was observed at least ten times. This sequence joins TRBV5-1 and TRBJ2-1; D is unresolved. V lost 4 bases and J lost 8, with 10 bases in between. CDR1 and CDR2 (germline): SGHRS, YFSETQ. The CDR3 has 12 amino acids. The CDR3 bases are TGCGCCAGCAGCCGGTTGTGGGATGAGCAGTTCTTC. Translation: CASSRLWDEQFF.

At least ten counts were recorded for this clonotype. V is TRBV20-1 and J is TRBJ1-1; D call uncertain. The germline V and J ends were trimmed by 0 bases and 0 bases, with 14 bases remaining between them. CDR3 length: 16 residues. Germline CDR1 and CDR2: DFQATT and SNEGSKA (reference sequence). CDR3 residues: CSARDTLWAMNTEAFF. CDR3 nucleotides: TGCAGTGCTAGAGATACGTTGTGGGCAATGAACACTGAAGCTTTCTTT.

In this sample, this clonotype turned up many times. The rearrangement uses TRBV4-2 and TRBJ2-2, with D possibly called TRBD1 or TRBD2 (6 bases each). The germline V gene encodes CDR1 LGHNA and CDR2 YNFKEQ. This CDR3 is built from 16 residues. V gave up 1 base and J gave up 4 bases, with 13 bases separating them. The CDR3 nucleotides are TGTGCCAGCAGCCAAGTCCCGGGGGCGGTCACCGGGGAGCTGTTTTTT. This sequence encodes CASSQVPGAVTGELFF.

This clonotype was counted many times. The chain links TRBV7-2 to TRBJ2-3; 10 bases agree with TRBD2. This CDR3 contains 15 residues. CDR1 and CDR2 from the germline V gene are SGHTA and FQGNSA. Trimming removed 3 bases from V and 8 bases from J; junction bases left unmatched: 8. Written as DNA, the CDR3 is TGTGCCAGCAGCTTCGGCAGCGGGGGGGCCGGTACGCAGTATTTT. Translated: CASSFGSGGAGTQYF.

V and J are TRBV5-8 and TRBJ2-5; D is ambiguous. Germline V CDR1 and CDR2: SGHTS, YDEGEE. Trimming removed 5 bases at V and 1 base at J, with 12 bases between. There are 14 residues in the CDR3. CDR3 amino acids: CASSYQSSQETQYF. The CDR3 bases are TGTGCCAGCAGTTATCAGTCTTCCCAAGAGACCCAGTACTTC.

The chain employs TRBV20-1 and TRBJ2-3; D unresolved. The CDR3 spans 15 residues. V was pared by 6 bases and J by 5 bases, with 21 bases between. The germline CDR1 and CDR2 sequences are DFQATT and SNEGSKA (reference sequence). In DNA form, the CDR3 reads TGCAGTGCAACCCCCCAGTCCTTCAACGGAGATACGCAGTATTTT. Translation: CSATPQSFNGDTQYF.

This clonotype was picked up many times. The chain uses TRBV12-3 or TRBV12-4 and TRBJ2-4, with TRBD2 matching 12 bases. The CDR3 has 23 residues. The J segment lost 0 bases and the V segment lost 3 bases, leaving 21 bases of the junction unmatched. The CDR3 sequence: CASSFYFRARLAGAHLAKNIQYF. CDR3 in DNA: TGTGCCAGCAGTTTCTATTTCAGGGCGAGACTAGCGGGGGCCCACCTAGCCAAAAACATTCAGTACTTC.

The CDR3 is CASSKRRDSYNEQFF. The DNA of the CDR3 is TGTGCCAGTAGTAAACGCAGGGACTCCTACAATGAGCAGTTCTTC. V is TRBV19 and J is TRBJ2-1; D may be TRBD1 (5 bases). Germline loops: CDR1 LNHDA, CDR2 SQIVND (reference sequence). Trimming removed 4 bases at V and 0 bases at J, with 10 bases between. The CDR3 runs to 15 residues.

The CDR3 region is CASSYGLVYNEQFF. The CDR3, as DNA: TGTGCCAGCAGTTACGGGTTGGTCTACAATGAGCAGTTCTTC. This rearrangement joins TRBV6-5 to TRBJ2-1; D is unclear. Per the germline V gene, CDR1 is MNHEY and CDR2 is SVGAGI. V lost 2 bases and J lost 3, with 8 bases in between. The CDR3 runs to 14 residues.

This chain joins TRBV27 and TRBJ1-1; TRBD1 is a possible D gene (5 bases). V dropped 3 bases and J dropped 3 bases, with 23 bases sitting between them. This CDR3 contains 18 residues. From germline, CDR1 is MNHEY and CDR2 SMNVEV (reference sequence). The CDR3 DNA sequence: TGTGCCAGCAGTTTTGGTCCTATAGGTCGGTTGGGGGACACTGAAGCTTTCTTT. Its translation is CASSFGPIGRLGDTEAFF.

This clonotype was picked up a small number of times. The chain employs TRBV4-3 and TRBJ2-1, with TRBD2 matching 13 bases. The length of the CDR3 is 16 residues. V shed 2 bases and J 5 bases; nucleotides not matched to a gene: 3. Germline loops: CDR1 LGHNA, CDR2 YSLEER. CDR3 DNA sequence: TGCGCCAGCAGCCAACGACTAGCGGGGGGCCACAATGAGCAGTTCTTC. It encodes CASSQRLAGGHNEQFF.

This clonotype came up a few times. The chain's CDR3 is CASRRTAIEAFF. Here the CDR3 DNA reads TGTGCCAGCAGACGGACAGCAATTGAAGCTTTCTTT. This chain joins TRBV2 and TRBJ1-1, with a possible D match to TRBD1 (6 bases). The germline V gene has CDR1 SNHLY and CDR2 FYNNEI. The CDR3 spans 12 residues. V lost 6 bases, J lost 7 bases, and 12 bases lay in between.